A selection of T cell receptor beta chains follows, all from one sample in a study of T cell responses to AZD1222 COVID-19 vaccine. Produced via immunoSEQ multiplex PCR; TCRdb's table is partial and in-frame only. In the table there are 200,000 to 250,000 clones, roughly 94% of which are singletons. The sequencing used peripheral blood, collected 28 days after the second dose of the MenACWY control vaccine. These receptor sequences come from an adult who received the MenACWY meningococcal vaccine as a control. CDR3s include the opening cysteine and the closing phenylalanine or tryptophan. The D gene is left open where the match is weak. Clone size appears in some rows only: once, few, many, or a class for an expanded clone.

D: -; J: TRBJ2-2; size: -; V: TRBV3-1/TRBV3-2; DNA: TGTGCCAGCAGCCAAACTTGGGAAGGTAACACCGGGGAGCTGTTTTTT; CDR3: CASSQTWEGNTGELFF
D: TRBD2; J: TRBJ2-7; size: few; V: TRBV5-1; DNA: TGCGCCAGCAGCTTGGGAGCGGGAGGATGGGCCTACGAGCAGTACTTC; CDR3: CASSLGAGGWAYEQYF
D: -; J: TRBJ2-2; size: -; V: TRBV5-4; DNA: TGTGCCAGCAGCTTGGACGTGGGGAACACCGGGGAGCTGTTTTTT; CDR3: CASSLDVGNTGELFF
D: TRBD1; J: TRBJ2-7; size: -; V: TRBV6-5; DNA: TGTGCCAGCGCGGACAGGGGAGGATACGAGCAGTACTTC; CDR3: CASADRGGYEQYF
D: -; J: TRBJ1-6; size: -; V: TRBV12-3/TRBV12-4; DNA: TGTGCCACCAGGTCCCGGAAGTCGGAAGGCCTCCACTTT; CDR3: CATRSRKSEGLHF
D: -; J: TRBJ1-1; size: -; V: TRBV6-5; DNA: TGTGCCAGCAGCGCTAAGACAGGAAGCACTGAAGCTTTCTTT; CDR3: CASSAKTGSTEAFF
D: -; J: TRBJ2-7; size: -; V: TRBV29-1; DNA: TGCAGCGTTGAAGATCCTCGCGAGCAGTACTTC; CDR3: CSVEDPREQYF
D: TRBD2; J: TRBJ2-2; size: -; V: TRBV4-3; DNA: TGCGCCAGCAGCCTCTTAGCGGGGCCCAACACCGGGGAGCTGTTTTTT; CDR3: CASSLLAGPNTGELFF
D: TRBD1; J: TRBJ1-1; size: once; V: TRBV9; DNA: TGTGCCAGCAGCGTAGGACAGGGCACTGAAGCTTTCTTT; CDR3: CASSVGQGTEAFF
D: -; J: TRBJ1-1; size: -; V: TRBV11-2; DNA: TGTGCCAACTCCTTGTGGCCCCCTCTGAACACTGAAGCTTTCTTT; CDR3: CANSLWPPLNTEAFF
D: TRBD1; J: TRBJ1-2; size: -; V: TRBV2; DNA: TGTGCCACCACAGGGGACTATGGCTACACCTTC; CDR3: CATTGDYGYTF
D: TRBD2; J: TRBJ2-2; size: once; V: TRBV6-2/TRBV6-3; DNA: TGTGCCAGCACCCCGCGGGGGAAGGGGAACACCGGGGAGCTGTTTTTT; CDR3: CASTPRGKGNTGELFF
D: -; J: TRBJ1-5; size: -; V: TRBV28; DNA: TGTGCCAGCAGTCCAGGGAGTGCGGGCAATCAGCCCCAGCATTTT; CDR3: CASSPGSAGNQPQHF
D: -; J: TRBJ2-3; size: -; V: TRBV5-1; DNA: TGCGCCAGCAGCCCAGGGAACACAGATACGCAGTATTTT; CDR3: CASSPGNTDTQYF
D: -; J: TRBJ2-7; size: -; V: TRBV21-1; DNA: TGTGCCAGCAGCAATCCCTCGGCAGGACCCTACGAGCAGTACTTC; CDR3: CASSNPSAGPYEQYF
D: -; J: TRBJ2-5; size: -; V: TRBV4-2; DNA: TGTGCCAGCAGCCGATCCGGGGGTGAAGAGACCCAGTACTTC; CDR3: CASSRSGGEETQYF
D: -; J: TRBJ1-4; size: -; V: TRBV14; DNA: TGTGCCAGCAGCCCACTTGGGGGTACTAATGAAAAACTGTTTTTT; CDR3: CASSPLGGTNEKLFF
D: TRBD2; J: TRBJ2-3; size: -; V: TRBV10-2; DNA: TGCGCCACCACTAAAGCGGGGGGGCCGGGAGATACGCAGTATTTT; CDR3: CATTKAGGPGDTQYF
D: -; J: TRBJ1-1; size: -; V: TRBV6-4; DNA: TGTGCCAGCAGGGACACCTGGGGTGAAGCTTTCTTT; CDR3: CASRDTWGEAFF
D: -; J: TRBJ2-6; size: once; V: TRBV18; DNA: TGTGCCAGCTCACCTCAGAACCCGTCTGGGGCCAACGTCCTGACTTTC; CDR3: CASSPQNPSGANVLTF
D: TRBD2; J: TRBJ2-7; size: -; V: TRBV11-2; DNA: TGTGCCAGCAGCTTAGCGACTAGCGCGACCTACGAGCAGTACTTC; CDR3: CASSLATSATYEQYF
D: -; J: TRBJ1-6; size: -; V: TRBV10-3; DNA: TGTGCCATCAGTGAGGGGGATTCACCCCTCCACTTT; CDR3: CAISEGDSPLHF
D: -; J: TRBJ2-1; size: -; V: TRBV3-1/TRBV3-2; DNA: TGTGCCAGCAGCCATGGGAGTACCGTCAATGAGCAGTTCTTC; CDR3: CASSHGSTVNEQFF
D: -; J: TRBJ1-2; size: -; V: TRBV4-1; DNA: TGCGCCAGCAGCCAAGACACCGGGTCCGGCGGCTACACCTTC; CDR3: CASSQDTGSGGYTF
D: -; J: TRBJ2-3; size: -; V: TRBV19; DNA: TGTGCCAGTAGTATAGGGAACGGCCACACAGATACGCAGTATTTT; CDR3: CASSIGNGHTDTQYF
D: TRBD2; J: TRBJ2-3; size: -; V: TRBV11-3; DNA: TGTGCCAGCAGCCACGGGACTAGCGGGGCAGATACGCAGTATTTT; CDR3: CASSHGTSGADTQYF
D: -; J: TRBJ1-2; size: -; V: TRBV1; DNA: TGCACCAGCAGCCAGGTGGCAGACAGCCACTATGGCTACACCTTC; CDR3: CTSSQVADSHYGYTF
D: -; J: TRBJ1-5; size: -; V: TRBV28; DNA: TGTGCCAGCAGGGCCTCGGGGCCCAGCAATCAGCCCCAGCATTTT; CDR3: CASRASGPSNQPQHF
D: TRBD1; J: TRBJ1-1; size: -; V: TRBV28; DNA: TGTGCCAGCAGACCGACAGGGGGCGCCCGAGGCACTGAAGCTTTCTTT; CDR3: CASRPTGGARGTEAFF